The clone carrying this TCR beta chain was found many times. Its target is unknown. CDR3 length equals 17 residues. Germline loops: CDR1 SGHRS, CDR2 YFSETQ. Losses at the gene ends were 4 bases for V and 3 bases for J; bases not matched to a gene: 8. PBMCs stored at -80 C, numbering 2 million, were the origin of the unsorted libraries. TCRdb ran MiXCR on the 5' RACE reads and lists one entry per CDR3 protein. The table records roughly 90,000 distinct CDR3 sequences, around 3.6% of them present only once. The data stem from a study of neurological immune-mediated disorders. Study outcomes and limitations: The greatest TCR clonal expansion occurred in HTLV-1-associated myelopathy and the least in multiple sclerosis, which fell below healthy controls.

The chain couples TRBV5-1 to TRBJ2-1; 12 nucleotides agree with TRBD2. Source material: PBMCs. The clonotype comes from a woman aged 45-65 years with multiple sclerosis. The CDR3 spells CASSSLAGGLSYNEQFF. CDR3 in DNA: TGCGCCAGCAGCAGTCTAGCGGGGGGGTTGAGCTACAATGAGCAGTTCTTC.